This is a list of T cell receptor beta chains from one sample in a study of blood T cell repertoires in COVID-19. Profiling relied on immunoSEQ multiplex PCR, and the TCRdb table lists in-frame clones only, not all of them. Among over 80,000 clones listed, 86% were seen once. Sequenced: peripheral blood. All receptors derive from a man between 50 and 59 years old with acute or convalescent COVID-19. CDR3s include the opening cysteine and the closing phenylalanine or tryptophan. D genes are given only for firm matches. Clone size is given for some rows only: seen once, a few or many times, or a class if the clone is expanded.

NA NA 21 TRBJ2-1 TRBV27 CASSLFWVGTPAGEERNEQFF TGTGCCAGCAGTTTATTTTGGGTGGGGACTCCTGCCGGAGAGGAGCGCAATGAGCAGTTCTTC
NA NA 16 TRBJ1-2 TRBV2 CASSVWAPPQAGGYTF TGTGCCAGCAGTGTGTGGGCCCCACCCCAAGCGGGTGGCTACACCTTC
NA NA 15 TRBJ2-1 TRBV5-1 CASSSQGLYYNEQFF TGCGCCAGCAGCTCGCAGGGGTTGTACTACAATGAGCAGTTCTTC
TRBD2 NA 16 TRBJ2-3 TRBV28 CASSPASGGGTDTQYF TGTGCCAGCAGTCCCGCTAGCGGGGGGGGCACAGATACGCAGTATTTT
NA NA 13 TRBJ2-5 TRBV27 CASSLSVQETQYF TGTGCCAGCAGTTTATCCGTCCAAGAGACCCAGTACTTC
NA NA 11 TRBJ1-1 TRBV3-1/TRBV3-2 CAALRGAEAFF TGTGCCGCGCTCAGGGGAGCTGAAGCTTTCTTT
NA NA 15 TRBJ1-5 TRBV10-3 CAISESLGGNQPQHF TGTGCCATCAGTGAGTCATTAGGGGGCAATCAGCCCCAGCATTTT
NA NA 14 TRBJ1-3 TRBV6-1 CASSEGHSGNTIYF TGTGCCAGCAGTGAAGGACACTCTGGAAACACCATATATTTT
NA NA 14 TRBJ1-5 TRBV12-5 CASGLNSFNQPQHF TGTGCTAGTGGTTTGAACAGCTTCAATCAGCCCCAGCATTTT
NA NA 16 TRBJ2-2 TRBV19 CASSIGRSSNTGELFF TGTGCCAGTAGTATAGGTCGAAGCTCGAACACCGGGGAGCTGTTTTTT
NA NA 13 TRBJ1-1 TRBV5-1 CASSFRGGTEAFF TGCGCCAGCAGCTTCCGGGGAGGAACTGAAGCTTTCTTT
TRBD2 few 15 TRBJ2-3 TRBV5-1 CASSFSGRNTDTQYF TGCGCCAGCAGCTTTAGCGGGAGAAACACAGATACGCAGTATTTT
NA once 14 TRBJ2-3 TRBV19 CASRVSGLTDTQYF TGTGCCAGTAGGGTTAGCGGCCTAACAGATACGCAGTATTTT
TRBD2 NA 17 TRBJ2-1 TRBV7-6 CASSLGVLAGSYNEQFF TGTGCCAGCAGCTTAGGTGTATTAGCGGGCTCCTACAATGAGCAGTTCTTC
NA NA 14 TRBJ2-5 TRBV9 CASSPGRWQETQYF TGTGCCAGCAGCCCGGGGAGGTGGCAAGAGACCCAGTACTTC
TRBD1 NA 18 TRBJ2-3 TRBV2 CASSEAPPGQGLQDTQYF TGTGCCAGCAGTGAAGCGCCGCCGGGACAGGGGCTTCAAGATACGCAGTATTTT
TRBD1 NA 13 TRBJ1-2 TRBV28 CASTENRGYGYTF TGTGCCAGCACGGAAAACAGGGGCTATGGCTACACCTTC
TRBD1 NA 15 TRBJ2-2 TRBV29-1 CSVGNRGWGTGELFF TGCAGCGTGGGGAACAGGGGTTGGGGAACCGGGGAGCTGTTTTTT
NA once 16 TRBJ1-5 TRBV5-1 CASRPTGSASNQPQHF TGCGCCAGCAGACCCACAGGGTCAGCAAGCAATCAGCCCCAGCATTTT
NA few 13 TRBJ1-5 TRBV10-2 CASGGLSNQPQHF TGCGCCAGCGGCGGACTTAGCAATCAGCCCCAGCATTTT
NA NA 15 TRBJ1-2 TRBV30 CAWRAPSRWGDGYTF TGTGCCTGGAGAGCTCCCTCGAGGTGGGGGGACGGCTACACCTTC
TRBD2 NA 15 TRBJ2-7 TRBV30 CAWSVGGLAGYEQYF TGTGCCTGGAGTGTAGGAGGGCTAGCGGGCTACGAGCAGTACTTC
NA NA 15 TRBJ1-4 TRBV9 CASSVAGGDGEKLFF TGTGCCAGCAGCGTAGCTGGGGGGGACGGTGAAAAACTGTTTTTT
TRBD1 NA 13 TRBJ1-2 TRBV12-3/TRBV12-4 CASNQDRTNGYTF TGTGCCAGCAACCAGGACAGGACCAATGGCTACACCTTC
NA NA 14 TRBJ1-5 TRBV19 CASSPTGSNQPQHF TGTGCCAGTAGTCCGACAGGCAGCAATCAGCCCCAGCATTTT
NA NA 13 TRBJ2-7 TRBV5-4 CASSLRGSYEQYF TGTGCCAGCAGCTTGAGGGGGTCCTACGAGCAGTACTTC
NA NA 12 TRBJ2-1 TRBV29-1 CSVGLVHNEQFF TGCAGCGTTGGACTAGTCCACAATGAGCAGTTCTTC
TRBD2 NA 15 TRBJ2-3 TRBV19 CASEAGGRSTDTQYF TGTGCCAGTGAAGCGGGAGGTCGCAGCACAGATACGCAGTATTTT
NA NA 15 TRBJ1-1 TRBV19 CASTPGRLMNTEAFF TGTGCCAGTACCCCCGGGAGACTGATGAACACTGAAGCTTTCTTT
TRBD2 NA 16 TRBJ2-2 TRBV3-1/TRBV3-2 CASSQGASGRTGELFF TGTGCCAGCAGCCAGGGGGCTAGCGGGAGAACCGGGGAGCTGTTTTTT
TRBD2 once 14 TRBJ2-7 TRBV19 CASAPGLARYEQYF TGTGCCAGTGCCCCGGGACTAGCGAGATACGAGCAGTACTTC
TRBD2 NA 18 TRBJ2-2 TRBV5-1 CASSLDGSGRGVTGELFF TGCGCCAGCAGCTTGGATGGTAGCGGGCGAGGGGTCACCGGGGAGCTGTTTTTT
TRBD2 NA 17 TRBJ2-1 TRBV12-5 CASGLVQVAGGDNEQFF TGTGCTAGTGGTTTGGTACAGGTAGCGGGAGGAGACAATGAGCAGTTCTTC
TRBD2 once 15 TRBJ2-3 TRBV3-1/TRBV3-2 CASSHGLVFTDTQYF TGTGCCAGCAGCCACGGACTAGTCTTCACAGATACGCAGTATTTT
TRBD2 NA 16 TRBJ2-1 TRBV9 CASGEQRELLSNEQFF TGTGCCAGCGGGGAGCAGCGGGAACTCCTTTCTAATGAGCAGTTCTTC
TRBD2 few 17 TRBJ2-2 TRBV24-1 CATPGTSGSLPTGELFF TGTGCCACCCCTGGGACTAGCGGGTCTTTACCCACCGGGGAGCTGTTTTTT
NA NA 12 TRBJ2-5 TRBV7-9 CASSPPGETQYF TGTGCCAGCAGCCCCCCAGGAGAGACCCAGTACTTC
TRBD2 NA 14 TRBJ2-5 TRBV7-2 CASSRGGTGETQYF TGTGCCAGCAGCCGGGGGGGGACCGGAGAGACCCAGTACTTC
NA once 15 TRBJ2-1 TRBV9 CASSVDPGVIDEQFF TGTGCCAGCAGCGTAGACCCGGGAGTGATAGATGAGCAGTTCTTC
TRBD2 NA 14 TRBJ2-5 TRBV4-1 CASSQGLAQETQYF TGCGCCAGCAGCCAGGGACTAGCGCAAGAGACCCAGTACTTC
TRBD1 NA 14 TRBJ2-1 TRBV30 CAWGRDRGDNEQFF TGTGCCTGGGGCCGGGACAGGGGCGACAATGAGCAGTTCTTC
TRBD2 NA 18 TRBJ2-7 TRBV27 CASSPYARLAGGPHEQYF TGTGCCAGCAGTCCCTACGCTAGACTAGCGGGAGGGCCCCACGAGCAGTACTTC
TRBD1 few 15 TRBJ2-1 TRBV7-9 CASSADRVAHNEQFF TGTGCCAGCAGCGCGGACAGGGTAGCCCACAATGAGCAGTTCTTC
TRBD1 NA 18 TRBJ2-5 TRBV27 CASSTGQGPSVYQETQYF TGTGCCAGCAGTACAGGACAGGGGCCATCGGTGTACCAAGAGACCCAGTACTTC
NA NA 13 TRBJ2-7 TRBV27 CASSFGQGYEQYF TGTGCCAGCAGTTTCGGGCAGGGCTACGAGCAGTACTTC
TRBD1 once 15 TRBJ2-7 TRBV19 CASSISGRGNYEQYF TGTGCCAGTAGTATATCCGGCAGGGGGAACTACGAGCAGTACTTC
TRBD1 NA 15 TRBJ1-2 TRBV3-1/TRBV3-2 CASSHLTGGIYGYTF TGTGCCAGCAGCCACCTGACAGGGGGTATCTATGGCTACACCTTC
TRBD1 NA 14 TRBJ2-6 TRBV30 CAWQDRAGANVLTF TGTGCCTGGCAGGACAGGGCTGGGGCCAACGTCCTGACTTTC
NA NA 13 TRBJ1-2 TRBV12-3/TRBV12-4 CASSPTEDRGYTF TGTGCCAGCAGCCCGACCGAGGATAGGGGCTACACCTTC
TRBD2 NA 17 TRBJ2-3 TRBV11-2 CASSLLASGSRTDTQYF TGTGCCAGCAGCTTATTGGCTAGCGGGAGCCGAACAGATACGCAGTATTTT